The rows below give T cell receptor beta chains drawn from one sample of a study of blood T cell repertoires in COVID-19. Generated by immunoSEQ multiplex PCR, the TCRdb table keeps only in-frame clones and is missing some. The table shows under 200,000 clones, with around four fifths occurring only once. Sequencing used PBMCs or T cells enriched from blood (not recorded which). These receptors all stem from a man aged 50-60 years who had recovered from COVID-19. CDR3s include the opening cysteine and the closing phenylalanine or tryptophan.

J	V	CDR3
TRBJ2-3	TRBV7-9	CASSLVNSEHTDTQYF
TRBJ2-5	TRBV9	CASSSGGAGETQYF
TRBJ2-6	TRBV9	CASSVGTSPSGANVLTF
TRBJ1-2	TRBV2	CASSELGPLYGYTF
TRBJ1-1	TRBV10-3	CAISPGQMNTEAFF
TRBJ1-2	TRBV6-5	CASRPGGSHGYTF
TRBJ1-3	TRBV18	CASSPPDTGGSNTIYF
TRBJ1-1	TRBV9	CASSYSDRNTEAFF
TRBJ1-2	TRBV10-1	CASSEFEGTPCNYGYTF
TRBJ2-2	TRBV7-3	CASKTGPNTGELFF
TRBJ2-2	TRBV4-1	CASSQGTGGSPELFF
TRBJ2-2	TRBV9	CASSVAIARGEQGFGELFF
TRBJ1-1	TRBV9	CASSVTGVSEAFF
TRBJ1-1	TRBV19	CASSNTGVGTAEAFF
TRBJ2-7	TRBV3-1/TRBV3-2	CASSQGGVGSYEQYF
TRBJ2-5	TRBV7-9	CASSLQTGLAGALQETQYF
TRBJ1-2	TRBV11-3	CASSSGQGVYGYTF
TRBJ2-6	TRBV7-3	CASSPGQGGMGANVLTF
TRBJ2-4	TRBV12-3/TRBV12-4	CASSSGGTNIQYF
TRBJ2-2	TRBV7-8	CASSFRDLNTGELFF
TRBJ1-3	TRBV19	CASIRTGGISGNTIYF
TRBJ2-5	TRBV27	CASSLRMRETQYF
TRBJ1-2	TRBV18	CASSPSRTRGYTF
TRBJ1-6	TRBV4-3	CASSQAPGGTGTSPLHF
TRBJ1-4	TRBV7-6	CASSPNTGFNEKLFF
TRBJ2-1	TRBV7-3	CASSAQPRGMYEQFF
TRBJ2-7	TRBV10-3	CAIRTGTGLLEQYF
TRBJ1-1	TRBV12-3/TRBV12-4	CASSLLQGKAFF
TRBJ1-1	TRBV7-3	CASSWGQETEAFF
TRBJ1-6	TRBV7-2	CASSFLGSSSNSPLHF